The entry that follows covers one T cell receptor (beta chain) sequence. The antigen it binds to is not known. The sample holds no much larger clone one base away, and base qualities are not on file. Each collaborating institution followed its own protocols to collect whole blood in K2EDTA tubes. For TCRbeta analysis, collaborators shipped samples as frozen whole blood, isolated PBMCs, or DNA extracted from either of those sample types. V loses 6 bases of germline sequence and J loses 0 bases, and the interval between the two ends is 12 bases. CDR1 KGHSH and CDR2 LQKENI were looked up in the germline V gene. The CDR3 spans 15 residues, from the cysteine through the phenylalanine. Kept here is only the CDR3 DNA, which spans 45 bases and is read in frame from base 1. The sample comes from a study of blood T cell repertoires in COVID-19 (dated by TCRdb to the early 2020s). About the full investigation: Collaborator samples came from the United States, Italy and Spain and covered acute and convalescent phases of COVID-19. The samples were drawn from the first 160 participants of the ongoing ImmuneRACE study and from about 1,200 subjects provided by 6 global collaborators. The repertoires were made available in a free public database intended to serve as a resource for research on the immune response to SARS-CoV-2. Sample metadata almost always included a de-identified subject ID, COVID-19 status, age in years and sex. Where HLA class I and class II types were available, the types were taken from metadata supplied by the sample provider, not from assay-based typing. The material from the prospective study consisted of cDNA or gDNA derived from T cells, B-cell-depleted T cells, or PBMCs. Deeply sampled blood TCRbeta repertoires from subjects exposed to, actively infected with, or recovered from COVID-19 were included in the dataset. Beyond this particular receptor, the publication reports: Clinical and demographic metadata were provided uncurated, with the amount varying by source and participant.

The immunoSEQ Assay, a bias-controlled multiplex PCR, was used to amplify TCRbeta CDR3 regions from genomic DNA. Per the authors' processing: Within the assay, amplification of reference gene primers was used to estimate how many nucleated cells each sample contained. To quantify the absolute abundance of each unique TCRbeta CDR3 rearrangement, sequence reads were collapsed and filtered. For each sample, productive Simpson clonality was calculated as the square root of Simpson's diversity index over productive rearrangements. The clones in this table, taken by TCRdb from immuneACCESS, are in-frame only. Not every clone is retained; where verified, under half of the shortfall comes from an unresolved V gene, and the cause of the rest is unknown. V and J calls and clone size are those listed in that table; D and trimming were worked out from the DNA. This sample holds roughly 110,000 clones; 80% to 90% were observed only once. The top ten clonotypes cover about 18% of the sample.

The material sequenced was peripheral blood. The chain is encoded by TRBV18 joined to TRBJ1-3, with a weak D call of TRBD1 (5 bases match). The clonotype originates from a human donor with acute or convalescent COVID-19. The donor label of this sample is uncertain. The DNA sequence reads TGTGCCAGCTCCCCTGACAGTCTCTCTGGAAACACCATATATTTT. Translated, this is CASSPDSLSGNTIYF.